These 2 T cell receptor beta chains were sequenced from one sample in a study of identical twins. TCRdb ran MiXCR on the 5' RACE reads and lists one entry per CDR3 protein. This sample carries under 900,000 distinct CDR3 sequences, around a sixth of them seen once, and the ten largest clones take 13%. This sample also belongs to another study, concerning T cells expressing NK-cell markers.

The sequenced sample was PBMCs. Source of these receptors: a woman aged 18-29 years in good health.

Only a few counts were recorded for this clonotype. The chain combines TRBV7-9 with TRBJ2-2; D gene uncertain. This CDR3 contains 14 residues. V was trimmed by 5 bases and J by 2 bases, leaving 9 bases between them. The V gene's germline CDR1 is SEHNR and CDR2 FQNEAQ (reference sequence). The CDR3 sequence: CASSGIRNTGELFF. In nucleotides, the CDR3 is TGTGCCAGCAGCGGGATCAGAAACACCGGGGAGCTGTTTTTT.

The V call is TRBV4-3, the J call TRBJ1-1; no firm D call. Looked up from germline, CDR1 is LGHNA and CDR2 is YSLEER. Trimming removed 1 base from V and 4 bases from J, with 10 bases in between. The CDR3 extends over 14 amino acids. CDR3 sequence: CASSQVGVGTEAFF. The CDR3 DNA reads as TGCGCCAGCAGCCAAGTCGGGGTGGGCACTGAAGCTTTCTTT.